Sequencing of this T cell receptor beta chain was carried out in a study of T cells in tuberculosis. Study context: This South African cohort compared adolescents with or without latent tuberculosis against adults with active tuberculosis. Study-level findings and limits: GMM-specific TCRs were nearer to active tuberculosis alpha repertoires, suggesting expansion.

Sample time point: new active TB diagnosis, blood taken before or within 7 days of starting treatment. Active tuberculosis patients were new diagnoses, HIV-seronegative, South African, and aged 18 years or older. Confirmation came from sputum smear and/or culture positivity for M. tuberculosis. Details on this clone: Its antigen is not known.

The germline CDR1 and CDR2 sequences are LNHDA and SQIVND (reference sequence). Trimming pared 1 base from V and 0 bases from J, leaving 15 bases between. The CDR3 runs to 18 residues. Clones were sequenced by immunoSEQ multiplex PCR, and TCRdb holds only the in-frame ones, with some missing. The sample has under 30,000 clones; about 90% are singletons. V and J are TRBV19 and TRBJ1-4; D gene uncertain. The sequencing used PBMCs, collected at tuberculosis diagnosis. The clonotype originates from an adult with tuberculosis. The CDR3: CASSIASTRTATNEKLFF. CDR3 DNA: TGTGCCAGTAGTATAGCGAGTACCAGGACTGCAACTAATGAAAAACTGTTTTTT.